This is a list of T cell receptor beta chains from one sample in a study of early T cells in non-severe SARS-CoV-2 infection. One entry per CDR3 protein results from TCRdb running MiXCR on the 5' RACE reads. Of under 85,000 distinct CDR3 sequences listed, 11% to 15% were seen once; the top ten hold 11%. The sequenced material came from whole blood. The source of these receptors is an adult who was a healthcare worker with PCR-confirmed SARS-CoV-2 infection or an uninfected control (not recorded which). Both conserved end residues are trimmed from each CDR3. A D gene is named only where the DNA matches it firmly.

J: TRBJ2-6
V: TRBV29-1
D: TRBD1
CDR3: SAYVQGNGANVLT

J: TRBJ1-4
V: TRBV29-1
D: -
CDR3: SVEFKPGSKLF

J: TRBJ2-1
V: TRBV11-2
D: -
CDR3: ASSSKNADNEQF

J: TRBJ1-2
V: TRBV3-1
D: -
CDR3: ASSQGDQLANYGYT

J: TRBJ2-7
V: TRBV28
D: TRBD2
CDR3: ASSKAGVPYEQY

J: TRBJ2-1
V: TRBV7-3
D: -
CDR3: ASSLSGPNNEQF

J: TRBJ1-1
V: TRBV6-2/TRBV6-3
D: -
CDR3: ASSMDSHTEAF

J: TRBJ2-1
V: TRBV28
D: -
CDR3: ASSLSGDEQF

J: TRBJ2-2
V: TRBV28
D: TRBD1
CDR3: ASSFLTGNAELF

J: TRBJ2-3
V: TRBV6-5
D: TRBD2
CDR3: ASSYGIAGGSDTQY

J: TRBJ2-7
V: TRBV18
D: -
CDR3: ASSPIRTALDYEQY

J: TRBJ2-2
V: TRBV20-1
D: -
CDR3: SASPKEVGNTGELF

J: TRBJ1-2
V: TRBV11-2
D: -
CDR3: ASSLESLGSGYT

J: TRBJ2-5
V: TRBV7-2
D: TRBD2
CDR3: ASSFSGGQETQY

J: TRBJ2-1
V: TRBV7-3
D: -
CDR3: ASSFSQSYNEQF

J: TRBJ2-5
V: TRBV20-1
D: TRBD2
CDR3: SARGGGNQETQY

J: TRBJ2-1
V: TRBV12-3/TRBV12-4
D: -
CDR3: ASSLRGAYNEQF

J: TRBJ1-1
V: TRBV18
D: -
CDR3: ASSPGFGTEAF

J: TRBJ2-1
V: TRBV3-2
D: -
CDR3: ASSQDYPSGGAWNEQF

J: TRBJ2-6
V: TRBV12-3/TRBV12-4
D: -
CDR3: ASRGGISGANVLT

J: TRBJ1-4
V: TRBV6-2/TRBV6-3
D: -
CDR3: ASSYRGNGEKLF

J: TRBJ1-1
V: TRBV19
D: TRBD1
CDR3: ASSNNRGSTEAF

J: TRBJ1-4
V: TRBV12-3/TRBV12-4
D: -
CDR3: ASSISGAVGEKLL

J: TRBJ1-1
V: TRBV29-1
D: -
CDR3: SVEESGTEAF

J: TRBJ2-1
V: TRBV6-2/TRBV6-3
D: TRBD2
CDR3: ASSYLAGGGQF

J: TRBJ2-4
V: TRBV7-7
D: -
CDR3: ASSSPVYGGPGNRGAKNIQY

J: TRBJ2-3
V: TRBV5-5
D: -
CDR3: ASSLGGHRTDTQY

J: TRBJ1-1
V: TRBV4-3
D: -
CDR3: ASSQEWVLNTEAF

J: TRBJ1-5
V: TRBV7-8
D: -
CDR3: ASSPWSGDGGPPQH

J: TRBJ2-1
V: TRBV2
D: -
CDR3: ASSEETGLSGEQF

J: TRBJ2-5
V: TRBV7-2
D: TRBD2
CDR3: ASSLGAGRIQETQY